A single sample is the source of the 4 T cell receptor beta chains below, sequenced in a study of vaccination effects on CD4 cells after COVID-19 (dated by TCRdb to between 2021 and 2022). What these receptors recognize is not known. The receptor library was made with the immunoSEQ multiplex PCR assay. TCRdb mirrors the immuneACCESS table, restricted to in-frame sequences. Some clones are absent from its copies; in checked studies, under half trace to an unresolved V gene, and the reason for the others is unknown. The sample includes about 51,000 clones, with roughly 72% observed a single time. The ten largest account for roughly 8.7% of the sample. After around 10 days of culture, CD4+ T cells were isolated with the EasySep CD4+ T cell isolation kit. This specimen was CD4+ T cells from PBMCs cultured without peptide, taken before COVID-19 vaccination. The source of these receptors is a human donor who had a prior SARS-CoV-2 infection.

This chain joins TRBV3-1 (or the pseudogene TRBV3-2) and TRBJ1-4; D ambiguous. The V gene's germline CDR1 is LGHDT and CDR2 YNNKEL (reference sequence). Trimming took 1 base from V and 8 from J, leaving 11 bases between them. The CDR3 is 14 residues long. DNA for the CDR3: TGTGCCAGCAGCCAAGTAGTCAGATCGGAAAAACTGTTTTTT. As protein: CASSQVVRSEKLFF.

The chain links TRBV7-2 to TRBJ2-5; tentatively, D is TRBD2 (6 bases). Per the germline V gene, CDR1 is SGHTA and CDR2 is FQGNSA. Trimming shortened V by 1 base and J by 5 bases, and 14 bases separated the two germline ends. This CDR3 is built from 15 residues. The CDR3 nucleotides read TGTGCCAGCAGCTTAGTAGTGGGACGGGAGGAGACCCAGTACTTC. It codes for CASSLVVGREETQYF.

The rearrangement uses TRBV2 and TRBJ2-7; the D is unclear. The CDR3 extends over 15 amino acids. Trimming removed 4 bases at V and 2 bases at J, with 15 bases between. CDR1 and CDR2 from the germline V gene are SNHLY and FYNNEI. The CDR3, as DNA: TGTGCCAGCAGTGTAGGTGCAGTTCGTACCTACGAGCAGTACTTC. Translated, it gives CASSVGAVRTYEQYF. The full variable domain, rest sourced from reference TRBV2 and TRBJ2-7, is EPEVTQTPSHQVTQMGQEVILRCVPISNHLYFYWYRQILGQKVEFLVSFYNNEISEKSEIFDDQFSVERPDGSNFTLKIRSTKLEDSAMYFCASSVGAVRTYEQYFGPGTRLTVT.

CDR3 region: CAISRVPDANTGELFF. CDR3 nucleotide sequence: TGTGCCATCTCGAGGGTCCCGGACGCGAACACCGGGGAGCTGTTTTTT. The chain employs TRBV10-3 and TRBJ2-2, with D tentatively TRBD2 (5 bases). The germline V gene encodes CDR1 ENHRY and CDR2 SYGVKD. This CDR3 has 16 amino acids. Trimming removed 8 bases from V and 0 bases from J, with 16 bases in between.